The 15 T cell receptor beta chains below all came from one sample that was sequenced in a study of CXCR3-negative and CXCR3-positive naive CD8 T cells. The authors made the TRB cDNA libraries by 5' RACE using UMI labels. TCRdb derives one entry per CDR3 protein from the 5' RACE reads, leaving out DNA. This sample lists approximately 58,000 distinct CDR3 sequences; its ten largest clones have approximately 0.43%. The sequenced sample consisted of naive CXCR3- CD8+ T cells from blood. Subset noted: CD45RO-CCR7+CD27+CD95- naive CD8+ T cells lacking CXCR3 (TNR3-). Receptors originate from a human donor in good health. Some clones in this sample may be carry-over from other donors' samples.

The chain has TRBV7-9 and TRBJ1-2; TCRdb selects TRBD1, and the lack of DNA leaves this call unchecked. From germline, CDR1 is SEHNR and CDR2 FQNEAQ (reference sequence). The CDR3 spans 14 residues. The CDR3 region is CASSSRGNDYGYTF.

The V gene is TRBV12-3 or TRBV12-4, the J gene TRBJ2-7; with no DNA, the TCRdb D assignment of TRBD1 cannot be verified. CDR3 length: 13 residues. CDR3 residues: CASSLSGDYEQYF.

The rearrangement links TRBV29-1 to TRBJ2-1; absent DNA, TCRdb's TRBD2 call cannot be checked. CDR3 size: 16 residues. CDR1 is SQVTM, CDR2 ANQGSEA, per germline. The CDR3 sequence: CSVEFLRLAGANEQFF.

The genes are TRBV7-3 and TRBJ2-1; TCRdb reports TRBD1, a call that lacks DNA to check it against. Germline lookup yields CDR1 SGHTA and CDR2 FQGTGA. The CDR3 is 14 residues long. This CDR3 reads CASSPIRGHNEQFF. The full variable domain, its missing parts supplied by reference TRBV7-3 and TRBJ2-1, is GAGVSQTPSNKVTEKGKYVELRCDPISGHTALYWYRQSLGQGPEFLIYFQGTGAADDSGLPNDRFFAVRPEGSVSTLKIQRTERGDSAVYLCASSPIRGHNEQFFGPGTRLTVL.

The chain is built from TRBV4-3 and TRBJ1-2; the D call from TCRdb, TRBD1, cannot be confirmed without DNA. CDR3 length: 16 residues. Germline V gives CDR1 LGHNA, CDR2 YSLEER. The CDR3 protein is CASSQERTLTNYGYTF.

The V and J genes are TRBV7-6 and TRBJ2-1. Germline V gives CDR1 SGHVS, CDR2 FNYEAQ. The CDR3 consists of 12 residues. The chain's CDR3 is CASSSGGNEQFF.

CDR3: CASSQVQGGHEQFF. The rearrangement uses TRBV14 and TRBJ2-1; as DNA is missing, the TRBD1 call by TCRdb cannot be tested. CDR1 is SGHDN, CDR2 FVKESK, per germline. This CDR3 comprises 14 residues.

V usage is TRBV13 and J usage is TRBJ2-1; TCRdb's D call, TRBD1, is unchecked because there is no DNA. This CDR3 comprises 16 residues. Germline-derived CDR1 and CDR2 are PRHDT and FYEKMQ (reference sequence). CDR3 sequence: CASSLPDRSTYNEQFF.

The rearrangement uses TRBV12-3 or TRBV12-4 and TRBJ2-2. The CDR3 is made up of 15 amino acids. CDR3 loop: CASSFPQDYTGELFF.

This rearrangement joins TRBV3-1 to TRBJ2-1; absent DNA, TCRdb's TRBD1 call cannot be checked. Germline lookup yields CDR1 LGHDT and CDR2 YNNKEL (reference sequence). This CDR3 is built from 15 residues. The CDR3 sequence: CASSQAEGQHNEQFF.

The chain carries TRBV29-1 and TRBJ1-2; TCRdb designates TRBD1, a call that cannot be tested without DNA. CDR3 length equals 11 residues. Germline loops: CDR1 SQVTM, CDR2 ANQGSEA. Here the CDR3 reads CSVEAQGSYTF.

The CDR3 region is CSARAFSNTGELFF. This chain links TRBV29-1 with TRBJ2-2. Germline V gives CDR1 SQVTM, CDR2 ANQGSEA. CDR3 size: 14 residues.

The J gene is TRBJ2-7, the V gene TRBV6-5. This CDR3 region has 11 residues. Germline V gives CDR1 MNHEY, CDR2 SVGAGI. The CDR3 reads CASNFADEQYF.

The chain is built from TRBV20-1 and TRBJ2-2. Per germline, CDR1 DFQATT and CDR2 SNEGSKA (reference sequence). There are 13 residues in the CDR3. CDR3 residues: CRARDRKTGELFF.

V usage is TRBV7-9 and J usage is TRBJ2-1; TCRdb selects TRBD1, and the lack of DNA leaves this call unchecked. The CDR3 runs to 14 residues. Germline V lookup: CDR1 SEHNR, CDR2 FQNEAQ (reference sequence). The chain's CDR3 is CASSSREEGNEQFF.